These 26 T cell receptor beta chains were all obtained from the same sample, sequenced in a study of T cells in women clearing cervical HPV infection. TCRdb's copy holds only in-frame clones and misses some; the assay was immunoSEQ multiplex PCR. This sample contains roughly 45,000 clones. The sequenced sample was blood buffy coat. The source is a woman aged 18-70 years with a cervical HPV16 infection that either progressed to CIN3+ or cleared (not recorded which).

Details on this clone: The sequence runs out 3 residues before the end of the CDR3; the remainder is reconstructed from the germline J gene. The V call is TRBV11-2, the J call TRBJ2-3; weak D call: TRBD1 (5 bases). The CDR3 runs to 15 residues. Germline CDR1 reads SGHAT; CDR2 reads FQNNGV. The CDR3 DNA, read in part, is TGTGCCAGCAGCTCGCTATCGACAGTCCAAGAGACG. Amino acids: CASSSLSTVQET. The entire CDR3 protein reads CASSSLSTVQETQYF.

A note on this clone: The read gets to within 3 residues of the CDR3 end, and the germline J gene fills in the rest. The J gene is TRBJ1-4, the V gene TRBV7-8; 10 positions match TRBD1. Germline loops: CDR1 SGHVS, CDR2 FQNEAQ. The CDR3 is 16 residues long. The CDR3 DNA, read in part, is TGTGCCAGCAGCCCGGACAGGGGGGGAGGATGGGCCAAA. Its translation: CASSPDRGGGWAK. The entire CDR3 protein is CASSPDRGGGWAKLFF.

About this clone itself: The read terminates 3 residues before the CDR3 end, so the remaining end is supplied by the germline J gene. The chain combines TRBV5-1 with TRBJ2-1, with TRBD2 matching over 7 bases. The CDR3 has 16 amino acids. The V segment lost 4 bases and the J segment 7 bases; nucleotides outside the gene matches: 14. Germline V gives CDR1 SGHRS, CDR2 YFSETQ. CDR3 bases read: TGCGCCAGCAGCCCGACAAGCGGGACCAGTTGGAATGAG. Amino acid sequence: CASSPTSGTSWNE. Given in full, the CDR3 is CASSPTSGTSWNEQFF.

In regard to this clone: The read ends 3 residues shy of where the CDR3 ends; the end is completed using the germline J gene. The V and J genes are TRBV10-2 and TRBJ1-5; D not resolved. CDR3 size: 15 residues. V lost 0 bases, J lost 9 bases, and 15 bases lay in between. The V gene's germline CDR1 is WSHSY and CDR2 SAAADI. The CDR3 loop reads CASSESSGFTWPQHF. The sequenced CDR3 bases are TGCGCCAGCAGTGAGTCTTCGGGGTTCACATGGCCC.

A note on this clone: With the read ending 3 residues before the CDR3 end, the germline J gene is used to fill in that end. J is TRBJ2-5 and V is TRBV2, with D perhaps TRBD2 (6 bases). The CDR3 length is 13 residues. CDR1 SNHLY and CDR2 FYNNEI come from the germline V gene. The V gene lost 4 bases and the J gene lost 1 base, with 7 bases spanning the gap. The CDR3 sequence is CASSGSGQETQYF. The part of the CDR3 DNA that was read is TGTGCCAGCAGTGGTAGCGGCCAAGAGACC.

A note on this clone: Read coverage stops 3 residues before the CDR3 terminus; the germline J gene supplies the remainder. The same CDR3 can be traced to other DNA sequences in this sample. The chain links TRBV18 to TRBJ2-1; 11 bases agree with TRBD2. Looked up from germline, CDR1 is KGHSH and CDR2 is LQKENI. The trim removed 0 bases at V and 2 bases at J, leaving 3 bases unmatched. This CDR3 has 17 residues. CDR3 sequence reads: CASSPPLAGGPYNEQFF. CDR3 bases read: TGTGCCAGCTCACCACCCCTAGCGGGGGGCCCCTACAATGAG.

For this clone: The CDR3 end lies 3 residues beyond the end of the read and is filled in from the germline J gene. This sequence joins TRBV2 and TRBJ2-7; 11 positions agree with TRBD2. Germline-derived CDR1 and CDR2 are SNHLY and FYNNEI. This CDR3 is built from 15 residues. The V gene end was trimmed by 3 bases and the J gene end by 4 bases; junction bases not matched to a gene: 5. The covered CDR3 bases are TGTGCCAGCAGTGATCCGGCTAGCGGGAGGTACGAG. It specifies CASSDPASGRYE. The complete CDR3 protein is CASSDPASGRYEQYF.

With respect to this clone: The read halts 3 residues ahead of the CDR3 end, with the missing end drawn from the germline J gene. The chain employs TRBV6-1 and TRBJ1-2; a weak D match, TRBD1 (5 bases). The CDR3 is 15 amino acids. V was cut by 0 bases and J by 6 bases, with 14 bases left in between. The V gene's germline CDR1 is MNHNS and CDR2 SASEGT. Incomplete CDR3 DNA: TGTGCCAGCAGTGAAGCGCGCAGGGCGAGGGATGGC. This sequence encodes CASSEARRARDG. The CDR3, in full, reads CASSEARRARDGYTF.

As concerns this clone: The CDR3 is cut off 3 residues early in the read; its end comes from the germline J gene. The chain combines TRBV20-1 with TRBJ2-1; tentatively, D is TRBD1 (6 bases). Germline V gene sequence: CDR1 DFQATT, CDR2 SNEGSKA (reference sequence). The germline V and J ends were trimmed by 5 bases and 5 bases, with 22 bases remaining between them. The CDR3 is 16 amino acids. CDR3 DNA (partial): TGCAGTGCTGAAACCGGGACACATACCACCCACAATGAG. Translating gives CSAETGTHTTHNE. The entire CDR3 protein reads CSAETGTHTTHNEQFF.

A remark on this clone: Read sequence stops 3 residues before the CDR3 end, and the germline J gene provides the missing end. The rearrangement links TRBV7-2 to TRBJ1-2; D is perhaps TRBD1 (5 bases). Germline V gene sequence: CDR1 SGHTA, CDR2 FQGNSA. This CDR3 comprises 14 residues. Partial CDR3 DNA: TGTGCCAGCAGCTTAATGGTCAGGGACTACGAC. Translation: CASSLMVRDYD. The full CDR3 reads CASSLMVRDYDYTF.

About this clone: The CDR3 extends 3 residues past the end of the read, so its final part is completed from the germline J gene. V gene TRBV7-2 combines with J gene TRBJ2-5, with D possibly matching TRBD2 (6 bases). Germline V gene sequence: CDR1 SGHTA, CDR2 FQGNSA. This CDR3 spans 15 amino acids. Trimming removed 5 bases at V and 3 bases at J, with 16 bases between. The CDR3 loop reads CASSPVPRGKETQYF. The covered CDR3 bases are TGTGCCAGCAGCCCTGTTCCGCGGGGAAAAGAGACC.

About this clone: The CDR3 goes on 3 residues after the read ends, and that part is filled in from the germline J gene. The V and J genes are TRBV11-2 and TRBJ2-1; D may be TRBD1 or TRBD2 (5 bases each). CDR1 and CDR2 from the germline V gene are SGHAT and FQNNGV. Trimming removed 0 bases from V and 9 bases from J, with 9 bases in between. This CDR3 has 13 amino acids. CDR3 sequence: CASSLEVRGEQFF. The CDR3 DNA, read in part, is TGTGCCAGCAGCTTAGAGGTGAGGGGTGAG.

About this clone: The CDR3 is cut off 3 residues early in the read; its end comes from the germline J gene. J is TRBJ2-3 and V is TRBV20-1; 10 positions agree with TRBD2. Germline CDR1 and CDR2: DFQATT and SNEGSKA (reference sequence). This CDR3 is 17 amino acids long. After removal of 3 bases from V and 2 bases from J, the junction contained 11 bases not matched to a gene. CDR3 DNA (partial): TGCAGTGCTAGCCCAAGACTAGCGGGTTCCCACACAGATACG. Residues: CSASPRLAGSHTDT. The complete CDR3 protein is CSASPRLAGSHTDTQYF.

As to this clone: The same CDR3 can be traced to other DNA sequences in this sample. The CDR3 sequence: CASNQGNRNIQYF. The sequenced part of the CDR3 DNA is TGTGCCAGCAACCAGGGAAACCGAAACATT. The chain recombines TRBV2 with TRBJ2-4; a weak D match, TRBD1 (5 bases). Read sequence stops 3 residues before the CDR3 end, and the germline J gene provides the missing end. Trimming cost V 7 bases and J 6 bases, with 13 bases left between them. CDR3 size: 13 residues. Germline CDR1 is SNHLY and CDR2 is FYNNEI.

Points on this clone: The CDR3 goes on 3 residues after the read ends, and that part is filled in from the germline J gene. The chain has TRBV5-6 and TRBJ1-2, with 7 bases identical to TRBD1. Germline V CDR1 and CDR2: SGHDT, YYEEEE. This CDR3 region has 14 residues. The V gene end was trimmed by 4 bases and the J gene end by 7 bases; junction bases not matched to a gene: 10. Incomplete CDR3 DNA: TGTGCCAGCAGCACCGGGACAGTAACATCTGGC. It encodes CASSTGTVTSG. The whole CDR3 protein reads CASSTGTVTSGYTF.

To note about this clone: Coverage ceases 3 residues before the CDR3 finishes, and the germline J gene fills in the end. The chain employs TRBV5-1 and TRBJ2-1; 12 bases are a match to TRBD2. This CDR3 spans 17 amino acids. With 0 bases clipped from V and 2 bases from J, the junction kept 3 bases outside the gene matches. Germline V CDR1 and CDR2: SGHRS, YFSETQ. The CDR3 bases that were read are TGCGCCAGCAGCTTGGGGCTAGCGGGGGGGCCCTACAATGAG. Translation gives CASSLGLAGGPYNE. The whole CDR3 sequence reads CASSLGLAGGPYNEQFF.

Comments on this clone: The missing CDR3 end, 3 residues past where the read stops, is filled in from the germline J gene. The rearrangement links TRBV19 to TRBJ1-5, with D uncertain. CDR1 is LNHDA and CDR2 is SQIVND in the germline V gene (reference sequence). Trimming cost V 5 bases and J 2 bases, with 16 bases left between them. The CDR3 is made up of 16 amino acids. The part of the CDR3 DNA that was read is TGTGCCAGTAGTCCCAGTTGGGCTTCGGGCAATCAGCCC. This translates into CASSPSWASGNQP. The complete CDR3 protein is CASSPSWASGNQPQHF. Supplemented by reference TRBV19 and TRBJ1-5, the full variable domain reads DGGITQSPKYLFRKEGQNVTLSCEQNLNHDAMYWYRQDPGQGLRLIYYSQIVNDFQKGDIAEGYSVSREKKESFPLTVTSAQKNPTAFYLCASSPSWASGNQPQHFGDGTRLSIL.

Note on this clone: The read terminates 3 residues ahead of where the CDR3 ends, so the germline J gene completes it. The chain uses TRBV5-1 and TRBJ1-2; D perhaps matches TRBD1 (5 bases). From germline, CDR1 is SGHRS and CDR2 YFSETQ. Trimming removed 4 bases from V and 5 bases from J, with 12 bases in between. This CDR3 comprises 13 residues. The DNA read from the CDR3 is TGCGCCAGCAGCGACCCGGGGGGTTATGGC. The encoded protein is CASSDPGGYG. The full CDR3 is CASSDPGGYGYTF.

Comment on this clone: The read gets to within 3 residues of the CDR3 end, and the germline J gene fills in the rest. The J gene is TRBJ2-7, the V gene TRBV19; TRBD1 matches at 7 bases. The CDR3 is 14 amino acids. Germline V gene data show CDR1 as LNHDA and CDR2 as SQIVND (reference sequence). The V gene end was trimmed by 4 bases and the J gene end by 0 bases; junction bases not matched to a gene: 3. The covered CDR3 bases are TGTGCCAGTAGTAACCGGGACAGCTCCTACGAG. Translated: CASSNRDSSYE. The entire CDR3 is CASSNRDSSYEQYF. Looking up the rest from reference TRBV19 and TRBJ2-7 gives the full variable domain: DGGITQSPKYLFRKEGQNVTLSCEQNLNHDAMYWYRQDPGQGLRLIYYSQIVNDFQKGDIAEGYSVSREKKESFPLTVTSAQKNPTAFYLCASSNRDSSYEQYFGPGTRLTVT.

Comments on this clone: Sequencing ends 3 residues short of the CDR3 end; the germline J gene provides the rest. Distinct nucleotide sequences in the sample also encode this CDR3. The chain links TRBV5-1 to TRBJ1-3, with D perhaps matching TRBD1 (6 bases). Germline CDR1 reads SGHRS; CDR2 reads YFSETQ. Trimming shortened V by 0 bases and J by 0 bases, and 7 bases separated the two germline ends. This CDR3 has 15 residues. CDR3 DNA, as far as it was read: TGCGCCAGCAGCTTGGGCAGGGGCTCTGGAAACACC. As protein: CASSLGRGSGNT. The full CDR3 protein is CASSLGRGSGNTIYF.

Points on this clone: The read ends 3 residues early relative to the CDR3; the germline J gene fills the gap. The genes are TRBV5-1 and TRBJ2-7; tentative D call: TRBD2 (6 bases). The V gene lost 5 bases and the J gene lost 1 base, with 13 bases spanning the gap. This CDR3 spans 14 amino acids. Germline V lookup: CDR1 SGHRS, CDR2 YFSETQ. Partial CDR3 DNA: TGCGCCAGCAGGCCGGGGCTAGCGTCCTACGAG. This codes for CASRPGLASYE. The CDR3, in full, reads CASRPGLASYEQYF. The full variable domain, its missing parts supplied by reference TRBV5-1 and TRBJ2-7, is KAGVTQTPRYLIKTRGQQVTLSCSPISGHRSVSWYQQTPGQGLQFLFEYFSETQRNKGNFPGRFSGRQFSNSRSEMNVSTLELGDSALYLCASRPGLASYEQYFGPGTRLTVT.

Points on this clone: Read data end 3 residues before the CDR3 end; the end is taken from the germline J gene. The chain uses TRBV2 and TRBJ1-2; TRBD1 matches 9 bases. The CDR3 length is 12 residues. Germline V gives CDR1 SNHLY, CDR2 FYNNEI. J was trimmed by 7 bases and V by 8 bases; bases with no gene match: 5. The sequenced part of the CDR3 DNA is TGTGCCAGCGCAGGACAGGGGCCTGGC. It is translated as CASAGQGPG. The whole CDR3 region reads CASAGQGPGYTF.

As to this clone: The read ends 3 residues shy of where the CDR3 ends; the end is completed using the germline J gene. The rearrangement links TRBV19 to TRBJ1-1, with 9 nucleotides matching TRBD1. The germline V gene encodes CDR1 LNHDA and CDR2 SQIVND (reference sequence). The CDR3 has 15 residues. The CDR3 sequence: CASSNRRDREETAFF. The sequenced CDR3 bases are TGTGCCAGTAGTAACCGCCGGGACAGGGAAGAGACA.

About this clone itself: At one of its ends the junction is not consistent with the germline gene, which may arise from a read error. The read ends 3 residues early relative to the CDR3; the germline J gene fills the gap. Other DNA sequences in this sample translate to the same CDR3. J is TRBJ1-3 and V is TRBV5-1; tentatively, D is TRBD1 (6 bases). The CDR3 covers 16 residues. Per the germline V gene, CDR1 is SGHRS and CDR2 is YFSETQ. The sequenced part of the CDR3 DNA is TGCGCCAGCAGCTTAATTGGACAGTACTCTGGAAACACG. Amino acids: CASSLIGQYSGNT. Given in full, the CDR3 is CASSLIGQYSGNTIYF.

Partial CDR3 DNA: TGTGCCAGCAGCCGCCCAGGGAGCCATGAG. It codes for CASSRPGSHE. The complete CDR3 protein is CASSRPGSHEQFF. The rearrangement links TRBV7-2 to TRBJ2-1; TRBD1 or TRBD2 may be the D gene (5 bases each). The read gets to within 3 residues of the CDR3 end, and the germline J gene fills in the rest. The CDR3 runs 13 residues. Germline V lookup: CDR1 SGHTA, CDR2 FQGNSA. V gave up 5 bases and J gave up 8 bases, with 13 bases separating them.

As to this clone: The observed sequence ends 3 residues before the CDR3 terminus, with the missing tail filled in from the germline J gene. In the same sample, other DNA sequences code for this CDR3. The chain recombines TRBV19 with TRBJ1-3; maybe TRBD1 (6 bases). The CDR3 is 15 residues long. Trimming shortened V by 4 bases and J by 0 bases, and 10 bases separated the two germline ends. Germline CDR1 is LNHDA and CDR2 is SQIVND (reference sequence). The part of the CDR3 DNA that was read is TGTGCCAGTAGTACGGACAGAAGCTCTGGAAACACC. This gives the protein CASSTDRSSGNT. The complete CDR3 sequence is CASSTDRSSGNTIYF. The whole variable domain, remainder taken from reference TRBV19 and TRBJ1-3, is DGGITQSPKYLFRKEGQNVTLSCEQNLNHDAMYWYRQDPGQGLRLIYYSQIVNDFQKGDIAEGYSVSREKKESFPLTVTSAQKNPTAFYLCASSTDRSSGNTIYFGEGSWLTVV.